The sequence of this T cell receptor beta chain was determined in a study of blood T cells in healthy people across ages. This CDR3 has 15 residues. Germline trimming cut 0 bases from V and 7 bases from J; bases unmatched to any gene: 4. The germline V gene has CDR1 SGHRS and CDR2 YFSETQ. This clonotype was seen ten or more times. Its matching antigen is unknown. Each donor's blood draw was roughly 10 milliliters of peripheral blood. Whole-study findings and limits: Naive and antigen-experienced cells could not be conclusively compared, given unsorted PBMCs. Roughly linear age-related decline in beta diversity appeared, significant by age 40.

A J-beta primer mix and a sample-barcoded 5' primer were used in a second PCR of roughly 7 to 12 cycles. All cDNA molecules were each tagged by a template-switch adaptor with 12 random nucleotides. TCRdb re-derived calls from the 5' RACE reads in MiXCR, one entry per CDR3 protein. Seen here are roughly 570,000 distinct CDR3 sequences, approximately 30% observed once, and the top ten hold about a fifth. The sequencing sample was made of blood. This chain uses TRBV5-1 with TRBJ1-6; 7 bases fit TRBD1. The clonotype was recovered from a woman aged 70-85 years in good health. DNA of the CDR3: TGCGCCAGCAGCTTGGGGGACAGTTCGAATTCACCCCTCCACTTT. Translation: CASSLGDSSNSPLHF. The complete variable domain, with remaining parts taken from reference TRBV5-1 and TRBJ1-6, reads KAGVTQTPRYLIKTRGQQVTLSCSPISGHRSVSWYQQTPGQGLQFLFEYFSETQRNKGNFPGRFSGRQFSNSRSEMNVSTLELGDSALYLCASSLGDSSNSPLHFGNGTRLTVT.